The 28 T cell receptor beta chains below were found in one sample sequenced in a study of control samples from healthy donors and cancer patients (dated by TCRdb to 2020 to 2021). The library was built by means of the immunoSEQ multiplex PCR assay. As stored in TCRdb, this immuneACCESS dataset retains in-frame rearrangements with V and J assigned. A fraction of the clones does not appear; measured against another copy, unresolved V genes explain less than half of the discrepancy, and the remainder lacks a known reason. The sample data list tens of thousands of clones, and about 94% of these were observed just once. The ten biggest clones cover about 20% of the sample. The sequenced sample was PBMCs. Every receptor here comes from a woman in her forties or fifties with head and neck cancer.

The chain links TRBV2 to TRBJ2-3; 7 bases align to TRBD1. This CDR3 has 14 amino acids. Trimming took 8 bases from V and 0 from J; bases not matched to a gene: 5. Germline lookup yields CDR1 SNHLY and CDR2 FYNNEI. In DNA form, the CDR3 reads TGTGCCAGCTTAGACAGGGCAAGCACAGATACGCAGTATTTT. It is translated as CASLDRASTDTQYF.

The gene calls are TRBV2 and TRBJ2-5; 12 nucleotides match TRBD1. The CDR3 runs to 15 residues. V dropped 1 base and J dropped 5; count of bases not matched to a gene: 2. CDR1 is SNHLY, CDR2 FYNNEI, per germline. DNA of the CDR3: TGTGCCAGCAGTGAAGTGGGACAGGGGGCTGAGACCCAGTACTTC. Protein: CASSEVGQGAETQYF. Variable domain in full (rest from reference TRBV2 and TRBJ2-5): EPEVTQTPSHQVTQMGQEVILRCVPISNHLYFYWYRQILGQKVEFLVSFYNNEISEKSEIFDDQFSVERPDGSNFTLKIRSTKLEDSAMYFCASSEVGQGAETQYFGPGTRLLVL.

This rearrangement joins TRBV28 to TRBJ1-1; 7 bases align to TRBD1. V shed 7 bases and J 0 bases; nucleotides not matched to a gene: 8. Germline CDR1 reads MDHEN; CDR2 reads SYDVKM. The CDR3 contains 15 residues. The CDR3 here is CASTPTGTLNTEAFF. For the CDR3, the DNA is TGTGCCAGCACCCCGACAGGGACCCTGAACACTGAAGCTTTCTTT.

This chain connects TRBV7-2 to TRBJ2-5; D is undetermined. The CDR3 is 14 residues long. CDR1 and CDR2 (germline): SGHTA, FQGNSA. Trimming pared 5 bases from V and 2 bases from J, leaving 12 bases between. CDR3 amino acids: CASSPPTGQETQYF. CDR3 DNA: TGTGCCAGCAGCCCTCCCACGGGTCAAGAGACCCAGTACTTC.

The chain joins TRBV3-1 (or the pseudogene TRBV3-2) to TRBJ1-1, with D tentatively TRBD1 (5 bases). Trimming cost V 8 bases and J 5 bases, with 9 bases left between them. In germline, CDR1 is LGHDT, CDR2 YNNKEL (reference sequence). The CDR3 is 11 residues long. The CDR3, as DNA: TGTGCCAGCGGGGGGAGGACTGAAGCTTTCTTT. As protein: CASGGRTEAFF.

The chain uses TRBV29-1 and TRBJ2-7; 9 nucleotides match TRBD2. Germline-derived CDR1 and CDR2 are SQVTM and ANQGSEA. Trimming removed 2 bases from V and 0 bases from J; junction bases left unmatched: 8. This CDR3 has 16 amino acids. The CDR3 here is CSVEWASGESSYEQYF. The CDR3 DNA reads TGCAGCGTTGAATGGGCTAGCGGGGAAAGCTCCTACGAGCAGTACTTC.

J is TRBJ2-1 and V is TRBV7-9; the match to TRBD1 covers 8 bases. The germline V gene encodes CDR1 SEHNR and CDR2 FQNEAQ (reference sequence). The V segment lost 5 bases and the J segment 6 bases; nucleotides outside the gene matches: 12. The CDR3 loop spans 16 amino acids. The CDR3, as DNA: TGTGCCAGCAGCCCCATGGGACAGGACCCGAGCAATGAGCAGTTCTTC. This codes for CASSPMGQDPSNEQFF.

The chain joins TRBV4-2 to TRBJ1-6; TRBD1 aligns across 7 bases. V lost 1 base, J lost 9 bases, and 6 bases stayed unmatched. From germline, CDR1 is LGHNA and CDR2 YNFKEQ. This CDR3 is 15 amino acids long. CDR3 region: CASSQGGDRVSPLHF. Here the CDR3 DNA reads TGTGCCAGCAGCCAAGGGGGAGACAGGGTTTCACCCCTCCACTTT.

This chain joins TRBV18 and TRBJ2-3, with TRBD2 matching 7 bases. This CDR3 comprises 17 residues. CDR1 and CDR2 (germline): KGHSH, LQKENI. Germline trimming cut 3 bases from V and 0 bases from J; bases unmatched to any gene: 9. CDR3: CASSPKAAGVSTDTQYF. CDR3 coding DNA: TGTGCCAGCTCACCGAAAGCGGCGGGGGTGAGCACAGATACGCAGTATTTT.

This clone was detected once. The CDR3 region is CASSERGPHYGYTF. The CDR3 bases are TGTGCCAGCAGTGAACGGGGGCCCCACTATGGCTACACCTTC. This rearrangement joins TRBV2 to TRBJ1-2; possibly TRBD1 for D (6 bases). The CDR3 has 14 amino acids. Germline CDR1 and CDR2: SNHLY and FYNNEI. V lost 2 bases and J 3 bases, leaving 10 bases between the germline ends.

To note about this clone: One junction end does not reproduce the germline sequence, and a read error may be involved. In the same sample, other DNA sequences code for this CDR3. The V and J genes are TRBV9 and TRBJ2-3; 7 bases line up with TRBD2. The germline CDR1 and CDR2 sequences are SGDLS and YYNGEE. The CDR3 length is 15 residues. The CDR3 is CASSVGTTPKDTQYF. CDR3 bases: TGCGCCAGCAGCGTAGGGACTACCCCCAAAGATACGCAGTATTTT.

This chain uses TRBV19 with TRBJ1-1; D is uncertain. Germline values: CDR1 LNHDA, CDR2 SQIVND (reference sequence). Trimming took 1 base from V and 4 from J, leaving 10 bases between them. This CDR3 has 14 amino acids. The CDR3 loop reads CASSIGGAGTEAFF. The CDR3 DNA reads TGTGCCAGTAGTATAGGGGGAGCGGGCACTGAAGCTTTCTTT.

The CDR3 sequence: CASSMSGTSVSNEQFF. The DNA of the CDR3 is TGCGCCAGCAGCATGTCCGGGACTAGCGTCTCCAATGAGCAGTTCTTC. The chain carries TRBV5-1 and TRBJ2-1; 10 bases fit TRBD2. Germline V gene sequence: CDR1 SGHRS, CDR2 YFSETQ. With V trimmed by 4 bases and J by 6 bases, 10 bases remained unmatched. This CDR3 is 16 amino acids long.

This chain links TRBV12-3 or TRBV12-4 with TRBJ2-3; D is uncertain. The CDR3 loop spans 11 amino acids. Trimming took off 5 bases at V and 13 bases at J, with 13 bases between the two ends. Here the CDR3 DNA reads TGTGCCAGCAGTGAAGGGTCCCAAAAGTATTTT. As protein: CASSEGSQKYF.

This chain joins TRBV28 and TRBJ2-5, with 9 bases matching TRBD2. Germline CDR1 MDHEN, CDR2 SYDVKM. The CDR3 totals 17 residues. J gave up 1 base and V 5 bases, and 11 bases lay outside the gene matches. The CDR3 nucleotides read TGTGCCAGCAGTCTACTTAGAGCTAGCGGGACCCAAGAGACCCAGTACTTC. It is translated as CASSLLRASGTQETQYF.

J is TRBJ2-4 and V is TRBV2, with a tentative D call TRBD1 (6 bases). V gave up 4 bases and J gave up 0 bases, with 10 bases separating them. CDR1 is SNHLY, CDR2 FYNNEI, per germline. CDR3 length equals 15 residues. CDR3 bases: TGTGCCAGCAGTGGACCACAGGGAGCCAAAAACATTCAGTACTTC. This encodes CASSGPQGAKNIQYF.

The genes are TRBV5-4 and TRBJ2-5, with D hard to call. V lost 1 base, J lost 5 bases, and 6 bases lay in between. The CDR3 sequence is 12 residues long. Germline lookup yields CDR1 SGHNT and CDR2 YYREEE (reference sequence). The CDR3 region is CASSLPRETQYF. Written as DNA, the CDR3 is TGTGCCAGCAGCTTGCCGAGGGAGACCCAGTACTTC.

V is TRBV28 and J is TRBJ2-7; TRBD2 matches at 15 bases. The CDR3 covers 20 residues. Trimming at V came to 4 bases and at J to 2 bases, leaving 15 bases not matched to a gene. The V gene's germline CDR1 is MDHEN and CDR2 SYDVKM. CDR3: CASSSYGGGTSGRPAYEQYF. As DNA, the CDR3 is TGTGCCAGCAGTTCCTATGGAGGGGGGACTAGCGGGAGGCCAGCCTACGAGCAGTACTTC.

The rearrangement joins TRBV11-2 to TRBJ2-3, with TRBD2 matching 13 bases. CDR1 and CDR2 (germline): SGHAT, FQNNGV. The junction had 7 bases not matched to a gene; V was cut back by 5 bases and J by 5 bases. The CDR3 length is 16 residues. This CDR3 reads CASSQGLAGDIDTQYF. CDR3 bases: TGTGCCAGCAGCCAAGGACTAGCGGGAGATATAGATACGCAGTATTTT.

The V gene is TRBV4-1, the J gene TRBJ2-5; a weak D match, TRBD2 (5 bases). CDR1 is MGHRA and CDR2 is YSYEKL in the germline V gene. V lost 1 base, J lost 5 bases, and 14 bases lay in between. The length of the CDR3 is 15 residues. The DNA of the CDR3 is TGCGCCAGCAGCCAAGTGGAAGGACGAGGGGAGACCCAGTACTTC. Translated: CASSQVEGRGETQYF.

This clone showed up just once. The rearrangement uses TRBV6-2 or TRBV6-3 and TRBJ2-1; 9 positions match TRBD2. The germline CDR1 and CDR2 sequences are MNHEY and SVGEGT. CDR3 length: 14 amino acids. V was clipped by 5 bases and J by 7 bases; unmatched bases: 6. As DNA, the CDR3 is TGTGCCAGCAGTCACCTAGCGGGGCAGAATGAGCAGTTCTTC. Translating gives CASSHLAGQNEQFF.

CDR3 sequence reads: CASSQITGSSGELFF. Here the CDR3 DNA reads TGCGCCAGCAGCCAAATAACAGGGTCGTCGGGGGAGCTGTTTTTT. This chain links TRBV4-1 with TRBJ2-2; D may be TRBD1 (6 bases). V lost 2 bases, J lost 8 bases, and 15 bases lay in between. This CDR3 is built from 15 residues. Germline CDR1 MGHRA, CDR2 YSYEKL.

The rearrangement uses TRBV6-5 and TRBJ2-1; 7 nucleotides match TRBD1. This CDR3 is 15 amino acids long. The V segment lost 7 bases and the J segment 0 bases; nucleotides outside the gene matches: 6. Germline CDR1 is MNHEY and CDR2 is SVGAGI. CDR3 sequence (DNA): TGTGCCAGCACCACAGGGGTGGGCTCCTACAATGAGCAGTTCTTC. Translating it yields CASTTGVGSYNEQFF.

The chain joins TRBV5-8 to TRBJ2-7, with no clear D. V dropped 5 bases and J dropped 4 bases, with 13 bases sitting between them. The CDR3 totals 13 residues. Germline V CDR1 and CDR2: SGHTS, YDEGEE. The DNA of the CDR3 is TGTGCCAGCAGTGAGGTGGTCGGGTACGAGCAGTACTTC. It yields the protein CASSEVVGYEQYF. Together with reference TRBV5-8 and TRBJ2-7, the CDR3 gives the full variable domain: EAGVTQSPTHLIKTRGQQATLRCSPISGHTSVYWYQQALGLGLQFLLWYDEGEERNRGNFPPRFSGRQFPNYSSELNVNALELEDSALYLCASSEVVGYEQYFGPGTRLTVT.

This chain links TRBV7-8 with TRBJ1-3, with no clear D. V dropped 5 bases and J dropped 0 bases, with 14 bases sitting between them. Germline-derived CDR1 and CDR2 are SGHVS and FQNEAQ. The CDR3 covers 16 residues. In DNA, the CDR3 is TGTGCCAGCAGCCTAGGAGACATGAACTCTGGAAACACCATATATTTT. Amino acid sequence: CASSLGDMNSGNTIYF.

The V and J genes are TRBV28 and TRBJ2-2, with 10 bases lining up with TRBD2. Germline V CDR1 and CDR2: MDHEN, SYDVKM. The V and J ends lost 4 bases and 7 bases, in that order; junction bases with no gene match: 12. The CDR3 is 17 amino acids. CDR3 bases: TGTGCCAGCAGTTCGCAGCGGGAGGGCCCCTTAAGCGGGGAGCTGTTTTTT. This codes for CASSSQREGPLSGELFF.

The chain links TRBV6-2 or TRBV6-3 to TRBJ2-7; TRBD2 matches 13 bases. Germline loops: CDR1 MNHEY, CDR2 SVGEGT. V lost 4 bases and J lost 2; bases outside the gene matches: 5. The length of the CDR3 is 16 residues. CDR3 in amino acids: CASSSPGLAGTYEQYF. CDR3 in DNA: TGTGCCAGCAGTTCCCCGGGACTAGCGGGGACCTACGAGCAGTACTTC.

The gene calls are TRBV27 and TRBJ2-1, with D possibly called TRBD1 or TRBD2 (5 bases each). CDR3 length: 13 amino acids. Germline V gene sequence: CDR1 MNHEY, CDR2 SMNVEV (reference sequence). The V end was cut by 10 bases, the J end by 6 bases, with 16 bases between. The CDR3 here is CATLLRGSNEQFF. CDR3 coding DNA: TGTGCCACCCTACTGAGGGGAAGCAATGAGCAGTTCTTC.